The next 31 T cell receptor beta chains were all read from a single sample in a study of T cells after yellow fever vaccination. From the 5' RACE reads, TCRdb called clonotypes with MiXCR, one entry per CDR3 protein. The sample holds some 420,000 distinct CDR3 sequences, roughly a sixth seen once. Specimen: PBMCs, collected before the yellow fever booster vaccination. The receptors shown here come from a man aged 18 to 29 who received the YFV17D yellow fever vaccine.

This chain joins TRBV15 and TRBJ1-2, with unresolved D. V was shortened by 4 bases and J by 8 bases, with 14 bases between the two germline ends. Per the germline V gene, CDR1 is LNHNV and CDR2 is YYDKDF (reference sequence). This CDR3 spans 13 amino acids. The CDR3 reads CATSKSPMEGYTF. The CDR3 coding sequence is TGTGCCACCAGCAAATCCCCCATGGAGGGCTACACCTTC. Using reference TRBV15 and TRBJ1-2 for the parts outside the CDR3, the full variable domain is DAMVIQNPRYQVTQFGKPVTLSCSQTLNHNVMYWYQQKSSQAPKLLFHYYDKDFNNEADTPDNFQSRRPNTSFCFLDIRSPGLGDTAMYLCATSKSPMEGYTFGSGTRLTVV.

This chain links TRBV27 with TRBJ1-4; D perhaps matches TRBD1 (5 bases). Trimming removed 1 base at V and 8 bases at J, with 8 bases between. CDR1 is MNHEY and CDR2 is SMNVEV in the germline V gene (reference sequence). The CDR3 length is 13 residues. The CDR3, as DNA: TGTGCCAGCAGTTTATACTGGGGCGAAAAACTGTTTTTT. Its protein is CASSLYWGEKLFF.

Only a few counts were recorded for this clonotype. The chain employs TRBV20-1 and TRBJ1-6, with D uncertain. Between the trimmed V and J ends, which lost 2 bases and 10 bases, there was a span of 15 bases. The CDR3 has 14 amino acids. The germline CDR1 and CDR2 sequences are DFQATT and SNEGSKA (reference sequence). The CDR3 loop is CSARRVGARSPLHF. CDR3 nucleotide sequence: TGCAGTGCTAGACGTGTTGGCGCGAGGTCACCCCTCCACTTT.

This clonotype was picked up a small number of times. This chain links TRBV12-3 or TRBV12-4 with TRBJ2-7; D is unclear. CDR3 length: 13 residues. Trimming removed 7 bases from V and 3 bases from J, with 13 bases in between. CDR3 amino acids: CASNWEGNYEQYF. CDR3 bases: TGTGCCAGCAACTGGGAAGGGAACTACGAGCAGTACTTC.

This rearrangement joins TRBV7-2 to TRBJ2-5; 10 nucleotides agree with TRBD2. Germline CDR1 is SGHTA and CDR2 is FQGNSA. The trim removed 5 bases at V and 5 bases at J, leaving 11 bases unmatched. There are 16 residues in the CDR3. The CDR3 nucleotides are TGTGCCAGCAGCACCGTAGGGAGCGGGGGGGCGGAGACCCAGTACTTC. Its protein product is CASSTVGSGGAETQYF.

The J gene is TRBJ1-2, the V gene TRBV28; 7 bases align to TRBD1. CDR1 is MDHEN and CDR2 is SYDVKM in the germline V gene. This CDR3 is built from 15 residues. The trim removed 11 bases at V and 4 bases at J, leaving 16 bases unmatched. The DNA for the CDR3 is TGTGCCTCCCGAGGGGGCCGTAGGGGCCTCTATGGCTACACCTTC. This translates into CASRGGRRGLYGYTF.

The chain is built from TRBV9 and TRBJ2-1, with 10 bases lining up with TRBD2. CDR3 length: 16 amino acids. Looked up from germline, CDR1 is SGDLS and CDR2 is YYNGEE. V lost 4 bases and J lost 6; bases outside the gene matches: 10. This CDR3 is CASSPQIAGGGNEQFF. The CDR3 region has the DNA TGTGCCAGCAGCCCTCAGATAGCGGGGGGCGGCAATGAGCAGTTCTTC.

The rearrangement joins TRBV6-2 or TRBV6-3 to TRBJ2-7, with TRBD2 matching over 15 bases. This CDR3 contains 17 residues. V lost 6 bases, J lost 3 bases, and 9 bases stayed unmatched. CDR1 is MNHEY, CDR2 SVGEGT, per germline. CDR3 protein: CASRNPGLAGGRYEQYV. CDR3 bases: TGTGCCAGCAGAAACCCGGGACTAGCGGGGGGACGCTACGAGCAGTACGTC.

The V call is TRBV12-3 or TRBV12-4, the J call TRBJ1-2; no definite D call. V lost 3 bases, J lost 8 bases, and 13 bases lay in between. CDR3 length: 13 residues. CDR3 in amino acids: CASSFSAVGGYTF. The CDR3 DNA reads as TGTGCCAGCAGTTTTTCGGCTGTCGGCGGCTACACCTTC.

This clonotype was picked up a small number of times. The chain couples TRBV20-1 to TRBJ2-3, with a possible D match to TRBD2 (6 bases). Trimming took 5 bases from V and 0 from J, leaving 12 bases between them. Germline CDR1 reads DFQATT; CDR2 reads SNEGSKA (reference sequence). The CDR3 is 14 amino acids. The CDR3 here is CSADPGLSTDTQYF. The CDR3 coding sequence is TGCAGTGCTGATCCGGGACTCAGCACAGATACGCAGTATTTT.

The CDR3 is CASSVGGNYGYTF. Here the CDR3 DNA reads TGTGCCAGCAGCGTAGGAGGTAACTATGGCTACACCTTC. J is TRBJ1-2 and V is TRBV9, with D hard to call. The V and J ends lost 0 bases and 1 base respectively, with 4 bases between them. The germline V gene has CDR1 SGDLS and CDR2 YYNGEE. This CDR3 comprises 13 residues.

V is TRBV27 and J is TRBJ2-5; TRBD2 might be the D (5 bases). The CDR3 covers 16 residues. CDR1 and CDR2 from the germline V gene are MNHEY and SMNVEV (reference sequence). Trimming removed 0 bases from V and 3 bases from J, with 14 bases in between. The DNA of the CDR3 is TGTGCCAGCAGTTTATCCATCGGGCTCGGGGAAGAGACCCAGTACTTC. It yields the protein CASSLSIGLGEETQYF.

This clonotype was detected a few times. The rearrangement uses TRBV4-2 and TRBJ1-2; D gene unclear. The V gene lost 0 bases and the J gene lost 4 bases, with 9 bases spanning the gap. This CDR3 is built from 14 residues. Germline V CDR1 and CDR2: LGHNA, YNFKEQ. CDR3 in amino acids: CASSQDSNGYGYTF. The CDR3 coding sequence is TGTGCCAGCAGCCAAGATTCGAACGGCTATGGCTACACCTTC.

This clonotype has only a few counts. The chain couples TRBV27 to TRBJ1-6; 7 positions match TRBD1. Germline CDR1 MNHEY, CDR2 SMNVEV (reference sequence). The CDR3 totals 13 residues. Trimming removed 8 bases from V and 7 bases from J; junction bases left unmatched: 5. The CDR3 here is CASSRGLNSPLHF. CDR3 coding DNA: TGTGCCAGCTCCAGGGGGTTAAATTCACCCCTCCACTTT.

This clonotype came up a few times. The chain employs TRBV4-2 and TRBJ2-1; D not certain. The CDR3 sequence is 13 residues long. Germline CDR1 LGHNA, CDR2 YNFKEQ. V lost 0 bases, J lost 7 bases, and 7 bases lay in between. The CDR3 protein is CASSQDPRNEQFF. CDR3 DNA sequence: TGTGCCAGCAGCCAAGATCCGAGGAATGAGCAGTTCTTC.

The rearrangement uses TRBV7-6 and TRBJ1-2, with D possibly TRBD1 on 5 matching bases. V lost 4 bases and J 8 bases, leaving 14 bases between the germline ends. From germline, CDR1 is SGHVS and CDR2 FNYEAQ. The CDR3 spans 13 residues. The CDR3 sequence: CASSSPGARGYTF. As DNA, the CDR3 is TGTGCCAGCAGCTCGCCTGGGGCCCGAGGCTACACCTTC. The full variable domain, rest sourced from reference TRBV7-6 and TRBJ1-2, is GAGVSQSPRYKVTKRGQDVALRCDPISGHVSLYWYRQALGQGPEFLTYFNYEAQQDKSGLPNDRFSAERPEGSISTLTIQRTEQRDSAMYRCASSSPGARGYTFGSGTRLTVV.

This clonotype was seen at least ten times. This chain links TRBV5-1 with TRBJ2-2; 10 nucleotides align to TRBD2. Germline loops: CDR1 SGHRS, CDR2 YFSETQ. The junction had 7 bases not matched to a gene; V was cut back by 1 base and J by 7 bases. The CDR3 covers 16 residues. CDR3 loop: CASSLPLAGDFGELFF. CDR3 DNA sequence: TGCGCCAGCAGCTTGCCCCTAGCGGGGGACTTCGGGGAGCTGTTTTTT.

This rearrangement joins TRBV5-1 to TRBJ1-1; no clear D gene. CDR1 and CDR2 (germline): SGHRS, YFSETQ. V was cut by 0 bases and J by 0 bases, with 6 bases left in between. This CDR3 is 14 amino acids long. The DNA for the CDR3 is TGCGCCAGCAGCTTGGTACAGATGAACACTGAAGCTTTCTTT. Encoded protein: CASSLVQMNTEAFF.

This clonotype was observed a few times. The gene calls are TRBV7-2 and TRBJ1-1, with 7 bases aligning to TRBD1. CDR3 length: 12 residues. Per the germline V gene, CDR1 is SGHTA and CDR2 is FQGNSA. The V segment lost 6 bases and the J segment 4 bases; nucleotides outside the gene matches: 2. Here the CDR3 reads CASRQGTTEAFF. CDR3 bases: TGTGCCAGCAGACAGGGGACCACTGAAGCTTTCTTT.

J is TRBJ1-2 and V is TRBV5-5; no reliable D call. The CDR3 is made up of 13 amino acids. V lost 7 bases and J lost 2, with 12 bases in between. Germline V gives CDR1 SGHKS, CDR2 YYEKEE (reference sequence). CDR3 residues: CASGQEINYGYTF. CDR3 DNA: TGTGCCAGCGGGCAGGAGATAAACTATGGCTACACCTTC.

The rearrangement links TRBV7-2 to TRBJ1-1; D gene unclear. Trimming removed 3 bases at V and 6 bases at J, with 11 bases between. Looked up from germline, CDR1 is SGHTA and CDR2 is FQGNSA. The CDR3 contains 13 residues. The chain's CDR3 is CASSLFPRAEAFF. CDR3 in DNA: TGTGCCAGCAGCTTGTTTCCGCGCGCTGAAGCTTTCTTT.

The chain links TRBV5-6 to TRBJ1-1; D possibly corresponds to TRBD1 (6 bases). Between the trimmed V and J ends, which lost 5 bases and 8 bases, there was a span of 10 bases. The germline gives CDR1 SGHDT, CDR2 YYEEEE. The CDR3 is 11 amino acids. The CDR3 here is CASSRTAEAFF. The CDR3, as DNA: TGTGCCAGCAGTAGGACAGCCGAAGCTTTCTTT.

The chain links TRBV6-5 to TRBJ1-1; TRBD1 agrees at 9 bases. The CDR3 totals 13 residues. The trim removed 6 bases at V and 9 bases at J, leaving 8 bases unmatched. CDR1 is MNHEY and CDR2 is SVGAGI in the germline V gene. CDR3 amino acids: CASRDSGTGKAFF. DNA of the CDR3: TGTGCCAGCAGGGATTCCGGGACAGGGAAAGCTTTCTTT.

V and J are TRBV12-5 and TRBJ1-5; D is ambiguous. Germline-derived CDR1 and CDR2 are LGHNT and FRNRAP. V was shortened by 2 bases and J by 2 bases, with 10 bases between the two germline ends. The CDR3 loop spans 15 amino acids. The DNA for the CDR3 is TGTGCTAGTGGTTTGCCCAGTTCAGGCAATCAGCCCCAGCATTTT. Amino acid sequence: CASGLPSSGNQPQHF. The variable domain in full, with the rest retrieved from reference TRBV12-5 and TRBJ1-5, is DARVTQTPRHKVTEMGQEVTMRCQPILGHNTVFWYRQTMMQGLELLAYFRNRAPLDDSGMPKDRFSAEMPDATLATLKIQPSEPRDSAVYFCASGLPSSGNQPQHFGDGTRLSIL.

The chain combines TRBV24-1 with TRBJ2-1; 7 bases fit TRBD1. Germline CDR1 KGHDR, CDR2 SFDVKD. The length of the CDR3 is 15 residues. Trimming at V came to 6 bases and at J to 9 bases, leaving 13 bases not matched to a gene. CDR3: CATSHHNTGVGEQFF. DNA of the CDR3: TGTGCCACCAGTCACCACAACACAGGGGTGGGTGAGCAGTTCTTC.

This clonotype was detected only a few times. The rearrangement uses TRBV12-3 or TRBV12-4 and TRBJ1-1, with D unclear. The CDR3 runs to 13 residues. V lost 5 bases, J lost 4 bases, and 11 bases lay in between. CDR3 nucleotide sequence: TGTGCCAGCAGTATAACGGTTCGCACTGAAGCTTTCTTT. This translates into CASSITVRTEAFF.

The chain uses TRBV7-3 and TRBJ2-3; no clear D. In germline, CDR1 is SGHTA, CDR2 FQGTGA. V was trimmed by 5 bases and J by 7 bases, leaving 7 bases between them. This CDR3 comprises 11 residues. In nucleotides, the CDR3 is TGTGCCAGCAGCGACGGGTATACGCAGTATTTT. Translating gives CASSDGYTQYF.

This clonotype was counted between two and nine times. This chain joins TRBV7-3 and TRBJ2-2; D is tentatively TRBD1 or TRBD2 (6 bases each). Trimming took off 6 bases at V and 4 bases at J, with 15 bases between the two ends. The CDR3 spans 15 residues. Germline CDR1 is SGHTA and CDR2 is FQGTGA. CDR3 loop: CASSFYTGATGELFF. CDR3 DNA sequence: TGTGCCAGCAGTTTTTATACGGGGGCCACCGGGGAGCTGTTTTTT.

This clonotype was seen only once. The V call is TRBV7-2, the J call TRBJ2-3; D not resolved. The germline V gene encodes CDR1 SGHTA and CDR2 FQGNSA. V gave up 5 bases and J gave up 4 bases, with 10 bases separating them. This CDR3 region has 13 residues. The CDR3 nucleotides read TGTGCCAGCAGCCAGGATTTTCCAGATACGCAGTATTTT. Protein product: CASSQDFPDTQYF.

This clonotype appeared a few times. The chain carries TRBV5-1 and TRBJ2-7, with 9 bases identical to TRBD1. The J segment lost 1 base and the V segment lost 1 base, leaving 3 bases of the junction unmatched. Germline assignment: CDR1 SGHRS and CDR2 YFSETQ. The CDR3 covers 15 residues. CDR3 residues: CASSLLGQGSYEQYF. The CDR3 DNA reads TGCGCCAGCAGCTTGTTGGGACAGGGATCCTACGAGCAGTACTTC.

The V call is TRBV20-1, the J call TRBJ1-5; TRBD1 might be the D (5 bases). This CDR3 has 16 residues. CDR1 is DFQATT and CDR2 is SNEGSKA in the germline V gene (reference sequence). Trimming removed 6 bases from V and 2 bases from J, with 20 bases in between. CDR3 sequence: CSARVPLGPGNQPQHF. As DNA, the CDR3 is TGCAGTGCCAGGGTCCCCTTGGGGCCGGGCAATCAGCCCCAGCATTTT.